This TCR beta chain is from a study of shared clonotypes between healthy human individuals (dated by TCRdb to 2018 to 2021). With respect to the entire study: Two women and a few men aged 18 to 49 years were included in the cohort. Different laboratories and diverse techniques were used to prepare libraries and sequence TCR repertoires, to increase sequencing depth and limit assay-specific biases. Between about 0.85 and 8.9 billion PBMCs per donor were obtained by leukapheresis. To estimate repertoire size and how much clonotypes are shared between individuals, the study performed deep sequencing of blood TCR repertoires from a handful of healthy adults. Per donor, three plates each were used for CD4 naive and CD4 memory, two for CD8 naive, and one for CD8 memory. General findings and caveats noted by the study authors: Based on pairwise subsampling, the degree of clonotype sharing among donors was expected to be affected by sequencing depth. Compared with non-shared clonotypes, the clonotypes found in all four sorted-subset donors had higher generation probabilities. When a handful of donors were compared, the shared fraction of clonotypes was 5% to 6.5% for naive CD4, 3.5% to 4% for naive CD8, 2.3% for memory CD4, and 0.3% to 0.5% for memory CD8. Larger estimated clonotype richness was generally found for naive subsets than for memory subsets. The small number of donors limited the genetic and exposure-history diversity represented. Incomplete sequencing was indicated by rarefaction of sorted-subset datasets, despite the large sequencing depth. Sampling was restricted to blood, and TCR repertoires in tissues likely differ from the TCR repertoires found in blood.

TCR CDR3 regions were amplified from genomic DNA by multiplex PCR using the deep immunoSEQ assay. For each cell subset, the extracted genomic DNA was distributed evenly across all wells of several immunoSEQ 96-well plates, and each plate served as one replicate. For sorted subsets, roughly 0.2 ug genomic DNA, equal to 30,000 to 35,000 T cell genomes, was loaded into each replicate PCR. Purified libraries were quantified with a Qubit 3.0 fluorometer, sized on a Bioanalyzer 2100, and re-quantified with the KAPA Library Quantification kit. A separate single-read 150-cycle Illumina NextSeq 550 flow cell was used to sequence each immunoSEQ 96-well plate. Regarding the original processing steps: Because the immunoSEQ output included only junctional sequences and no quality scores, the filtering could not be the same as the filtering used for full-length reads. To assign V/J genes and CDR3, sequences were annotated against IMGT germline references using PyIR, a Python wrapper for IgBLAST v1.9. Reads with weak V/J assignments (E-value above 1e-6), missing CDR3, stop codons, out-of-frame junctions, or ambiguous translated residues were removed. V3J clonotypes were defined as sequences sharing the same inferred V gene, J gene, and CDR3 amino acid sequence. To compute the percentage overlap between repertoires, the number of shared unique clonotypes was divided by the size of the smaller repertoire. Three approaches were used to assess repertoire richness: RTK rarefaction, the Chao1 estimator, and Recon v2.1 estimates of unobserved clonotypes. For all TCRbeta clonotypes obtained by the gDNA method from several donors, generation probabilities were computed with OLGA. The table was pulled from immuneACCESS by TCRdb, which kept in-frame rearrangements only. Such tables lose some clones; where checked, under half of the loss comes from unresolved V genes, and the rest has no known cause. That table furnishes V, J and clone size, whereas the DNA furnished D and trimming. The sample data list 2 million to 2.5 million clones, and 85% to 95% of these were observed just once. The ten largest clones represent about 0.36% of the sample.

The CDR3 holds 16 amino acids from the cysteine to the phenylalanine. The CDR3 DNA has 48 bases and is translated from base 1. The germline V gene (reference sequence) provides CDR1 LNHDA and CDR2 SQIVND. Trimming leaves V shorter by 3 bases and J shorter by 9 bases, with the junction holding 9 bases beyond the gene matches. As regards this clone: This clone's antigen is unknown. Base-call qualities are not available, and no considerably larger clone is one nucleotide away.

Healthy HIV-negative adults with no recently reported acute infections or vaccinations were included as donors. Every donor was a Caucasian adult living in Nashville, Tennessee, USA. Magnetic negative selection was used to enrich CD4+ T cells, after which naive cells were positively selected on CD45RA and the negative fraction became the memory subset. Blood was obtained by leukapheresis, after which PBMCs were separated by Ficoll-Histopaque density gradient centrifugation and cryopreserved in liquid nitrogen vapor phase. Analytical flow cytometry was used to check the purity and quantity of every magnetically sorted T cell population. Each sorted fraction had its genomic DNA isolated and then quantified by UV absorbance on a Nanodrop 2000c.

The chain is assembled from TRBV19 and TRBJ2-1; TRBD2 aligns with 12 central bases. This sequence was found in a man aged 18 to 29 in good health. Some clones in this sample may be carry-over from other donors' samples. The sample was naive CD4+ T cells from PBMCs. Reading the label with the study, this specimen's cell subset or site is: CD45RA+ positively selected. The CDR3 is CASSIGGTSGWIEQFF. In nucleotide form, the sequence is TGTGCCAGTAGTATTGGTGGGACTAGCGGGTGGATTGAGCAGTTCTTC.